These 6 T cell receptor beta chains were sequenced from one sample in a study of regulatory T cells in long-lasting Graves disease. Through Arm-PCR of CDR3 regions and iRepertoire HTBI primers, TCR beta libraries were built. A single record per CDR3 protein comes from TCRdb applying MiXCR to the multiplex PCR reads. Among a few hundred thousand distinct CDR3 sequences listed, around 16% were seen once. Time point here: newly diagnosed GD, antithyroid drugs for less than 3 months. PBMCs provided the RNA from which the TCR library was made. These data are also associated with another study on T cells in Graves' hyperthyroidism and ophthalmopathy.

Sequenced material: peripheral blood mononuclear cells (PBMCs), taken at new diagnosis, from a patient treated with antithyroid drugs. The origin of the receptors is a woman aged 18-29 years with Graves disease.

This clonotype was counted only a few times. J is TRBJ2-2 and V is TRBV6-4; D may be TRBD2 (6 bases). Germline V gene sequence: CDR1 MRHNA, CDR2 SNTAGT. V was trimmed by 0 bases and J by 4 bases, leaving 9 bases between them. The CDR3 contains 15 residues. CDR3 amino acids: CASSDSAGSTGELFF. DNA of the CDR3: TGTGCCAGCAGTGACTCGGCGGGGAGCACCGGGGAGCTGTTTTTT.

The V and J genes are TRBV9 and TRBJ1-2, with D perhaps TRBD1 (6 bases). V was pared by 0 bases and J by 2 bases, with 17 bases between. CDR3 length: 17 residues. Germline V gene lookup returns CDR1 SGDLS and CDR2 YYNGEE. CDR3 sequence: CASSVASDRTTNYGYTF. For the CDR3, the DNA is TGTGCCAGCAGCGTAGCTTCTGACAGGACAACGAACTATGGCTACACCTTC.

This chain uses TRBV4-1 with TRBJ2-3; 11 nucleotides match TRBD2. The CDR3 has 18 residues. Losses at the gene ends were 0 bases for V and 2 bases for J; bases not matched to a gene: 7. Germline lookup yields CDR1 MGHRA and CDR2 YSYEKL. CDR3 in amino acids: CASSQEGPSGRFTDTQYF. CDR3 in DNA: TGCGCCAGCAGCCAAGAGGGTCCTAGCGGGAGGTTCACAGATACGCAGTATTTT.

This clonotype has ten or more counts. V gene TRBV11-2 combines with J gene TRBJ2-3; 13 bases are a match to TRBD2. With V trimmed by 7 bases and J by 6 bases, 13 bases remained unmatched. Per germline, CDR1 SGHAT and CDR2 FQNNGV. There are 17 residues in the CDR3. The CDR3: CASKPWTSGSRGDTQYF. CDR3 sequence (DNA): TGTGCCAGCAAGCCGTGGACTAGCGGGAGTCGGGGGGATACGCAGTATTTT.

This clonotype occurred many times. The chain uses TRBV6-1 and TRBJ2-4; tentative D call: TRBD2 (5 bases). V was clipped by 4 bases and J by 0 bases, with 10 bases between them. This CDR3 contains 15 residues. The germline V gene encodes CDR1 MNHNS and CDR2 SASEGT. CDR3 region: CASSGSALAKNIQYF. CDR3 DNA: TGTGCCAGCAGTGGTAGCGCGCTAGCCAAAAACATTCAGTACTTC.

This clonotype was counted only a few times. The CDR3 DNA reads as TGTGCCAGCAGTGAAAAGGGGGGTCCCTATGGCTACACCTTC. This gives the protein CASSEKGGPYGYTF. The chain uses TRBV6-1 and TRBJ1-2; TRBD1 is a possible D gene (6 bases). Germline loops: CDR1 MNHNS, CDR2 SASEGT. V shed 2 bases and J shed 4 bases, with 11 bases lying between them. This CDR3 contains 14 residues.